This T cell receptor (beta chain) was sequenced during a study of T cell responses to AZD1222 COVID-19 vaccine. Germline CDR1 and CDR2: KGHSH and LQKENI. This CDR3 spans 15 amino acids. The V and J ends lost 3 bases and 0 bases, in that order; junction bases with no gene match: 5. Generated by immunoSEQ multiplex PCR, the TCRdb table keeps only in-frame clones and is missing some. The repertoire includes about 150,000 clones, less than 90% of them detected once, and 4.5% to 6% sits in the top ten. The sequencing used peripheral blood, collected on day 0 of MenACWY control vaccination. This clonotype was obtained from an adult in good health. The V and J genes are TRBV18 and TRBJ2-7; 7 nucleotides line up with TRBD1. The CDR3 sequence is CASSPPGTASYEQYF. In DNA form, the CDR3 reads TGTGCCAGCTCACCCCCCGGGACAGCCTCCTACGAGCAGTACTTC.